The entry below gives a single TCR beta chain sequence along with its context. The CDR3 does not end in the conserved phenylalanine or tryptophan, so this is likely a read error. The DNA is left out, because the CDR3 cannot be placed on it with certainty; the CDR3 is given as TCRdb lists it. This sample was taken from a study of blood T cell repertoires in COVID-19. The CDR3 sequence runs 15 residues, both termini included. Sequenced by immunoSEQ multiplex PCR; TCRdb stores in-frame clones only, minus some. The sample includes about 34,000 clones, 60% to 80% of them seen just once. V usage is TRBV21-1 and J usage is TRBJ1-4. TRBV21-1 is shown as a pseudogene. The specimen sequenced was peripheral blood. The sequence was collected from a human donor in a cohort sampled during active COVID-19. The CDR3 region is CASSKENGAGRSLSC.